The rows below give T cell receptor beta chains drawn from one sample of a study of blood T cells in healthy people across ages. From the 5' RACE reads, TCRdb called clonotypes with MiXCR, one entry per CDR3 protein. Among 600,000 to 850,000 distinct CDR3 sequences, approximately 25% were seen once, and the ten largest hold 8% to 10%. These data were also reused for a study on T cells of mothers and their children.

The sample taken for sequencing was blood. The receptors were gathered from a boy younger than 18 in good health. Both conserved end residues are part of each CDR3. The order of the fields is V gene, CDR3 length, clone size, D gene, J gene, CDR3 protein, CDR3 DNA. D genes are given only for firm matches. Clone size is stated in some rows and not others, as once, few, many or a class when expanded.

V gene: TRBV9; CDR3 length: 15; clone size: -; D gene: -; J gene: TRBJ2-7; CDR3 protein: CASSVGMSADYEQYF; CDR3 DNA: TGTGCCAGCAGCGTAGGAATGTCGGCTGACTACGAGCAGTACTTC
V gene: TRBV15; CDR3 length: 15; clone size: -; D gene: TRBD1; J gene: TRBJ1-4; CDR3 protein: CATSRDGRGEEKLFF; CDR3 DNA: TGTGCCACCAGCAGAGATGGCAGGGGGGAAGAAAAACTGTTTTTT
V gene: TRBV12-3/TRBV12-4; CDR3 length: 13; clone size: -; D gene: -; J gene: TRBJ1-3; CDR3 protein: CASSWYSGNTIYF; CDR3 DNA: TGTGCCAGCAGTTGGTACTCTGGAAACACCATATATTTT
V gene: TRBV7-9; CDR3 length: 14; clone size: few; D gene: -; J gene: TRBJ2-5; CDR3 protein: CASSEPGLLRTQYF; CDR3 DNA: TGTGCCAGCAGCGAACCCGGGCTACTTCGGACCCAGTACTTC
V gene: TRBV7-9; CDR3 length: 15; clone size: -; D gene: -; J gene: TRBJ1-4; CDR3 protein: CASSPKEGDVEKLFF; CDR3 DNA: TGTGCCAGCAGCCCAAAGGAAGGGGATGTGGAAAAACTGTTTTTT
V gene: TRBV20-1; CDR3 length: 13; clone size: -; D gene: -; J gene: TRBJ1-5; CDR3 protein: CSAIVDSDQPQHF; CDR3 DNA: TGCAGTGCTATAGTGGACAGTGATCAGCCCCAGCATTTT
V gene: TRBV27; CDR3 length: 14; clone size: -; D gene: TRBD1; J gene: TRBJ2-7; CDR3 protein: CASSLRDRAYEQYF; CDR3 DNA: TGTGCCAGCAGTTTAAGGGACAGGGCCTACGAGCAGTACTTC
V gene: TRBV6-2/TRBV6-3; CDR3 length: 15; clone size: -; D gene: TRBD1; J gene: TRBJ2-7; CDR3 protein: CASSSNPGGSYEQYF; CDR3 DNA: TGTGCCAGCAGTTCGAATCCAGGGGGCTCCTACGAGCAGTACTTC
V gene: TRBV7-9; CDR3 length: 13; clone size: -; D gene: -; J gene: TRBJ2-7; CDR3 protein: CASSQTYSGEQYF; CDR3 DNA: TGTGCCAGCAGCCAAACATACAGTGGCGAGCAGTACTTC
V gene: TRBV13; CDR3 length: 14; clone size: -; D gene: -; J gene: TRBJ2-3; CDR3 protein: CASSLFRTTNTQYF; CDR3 DNA: TGTGCCAGCAGCTTATTCAGGACGACAAATACGCAGTATTTT
V gene: TRBV6-6; CDR3 length: 16; clone size: -; D gene: -; J gene: TRBJ1-1; CDR3 protein: CASSYSEGGGYTEAFF; CDR3 DNA: TGTGCCAGCAGTTACTCCGAAGGTGGAGGTTACACTGAAGCTTTCTTT
V gene: TRBV10-3; CDR3 length: 13; clone size: few; D gene: -; J gene: TRBJ2-7; CDR3 protein: CASGANSGLEQYF; CDR3 DNA: TGTGCCAGCGGGGCTAATAGCGGTCTGGAGCAGTACTTC
V gene: TRBV7-7; CDR3 length: 13; clone size: few; D gene: -; J gene: TRBJ2-5; CDR3 protein: CASSFPEGETQYF; CDR3 DNA: TGTGCTAGCAGCTTTCCCGAGGGAGAGACCCAGTACTTC
V gene: TRBV6-6; CDR3 length: 14; clone size: -; D gene: -; J gene: TRBJ1-6; CDR3 protein: CATYLSSYNSPLHF; CDR3 DNA: TGTGCCACCTACCTCAGCTCCTATAATTCACCCCTCCACTTT
V gene: TRBV27; CDR3 length: 17; clone size: few; D gene: -; J gene: TRBJ1-4; CDR3 protein: CASSVSPIAATNEKLFF; CDR3 DNA: TGTGCCAGCAGTGTATCCCCTATAGCTGCAACTAATGAAAAACTGTTTTTT
V gene: TRBV12-3/TRBV12-4; CDR3 length: 13; clone size: -; D gene: -; J gene: TRBJ2-5; CDR3 protein: CAIPTSREETQYF; CDR3 DNA: TGTGCCATCCCCACCAGCAGGGAGGAGACCCAGTACTTC
V gene: TRBV29-1; CDR3 length: 12; clone size: few; D gene: -; J gene: TRBJ2-5; CDR3 protein: CSVGPSRETQYF; CDR3 DNA: TGCAGCGTTGGCCCTTCGAGAGAGACCCAGTACTTC
V gene: TRBV5-1; CDR3 length: 19; clone size: -; D gene: TRBD2; J gene: TRBJ2-1; CDR3 protein: CASSLSPTGGRASYNEQFF; CDR3 DNA: TGCGCCAGCAGCTTATCCCCGACTGGCGGGAGGGCCTCCTACAATGAGCAGTTCTTC
V gene: TRBV28; CDR3 length: 14; clone size: few; D gene: -; J gene: TRBJ1-5; CDR3 protein: CASNSGNPNQPQHF; CDR3 DNA: TGTGCCAGCAACTCAGGGAACCCAAATCAGCCCCAGCATTTT
V gene: TRBV7-2; CDR3 length: 13; clone size: -; D gene: -; J gene: TRBJ2-1; CDR3 protein: CASSRGRRGEQFF; CDR3 DNA: TGTGCCAGCAGCCGCGGACGGCGGGGTGAGCAGTTCTTC
V gene: TRBV20-1; CDR3 length: 11; clone size: -; D gene: -; J gene: TRBJ2-5; CDR3 protein: CSASTEETQYF; CDR3 DNA: TGCAGTGCTAGCACAGAAGAGACCCAGTACTTC
V gene: TRBV28; CDR3 length: 15; clone size: -; D gene: -; J gene: TRBJ2-7; CDR3 protein: CASSDSGLGAYEQYF; CDR3 DNA: TGTGCCAGCAGTGACTCGGGACTGGGAGCCTACGAGCAGTACTTC
V gene: TRBV12-5; CDR3 length: 15; clone size: few; D gene: -; J gene: TRBJ2-7; CDR3 protein: CAGGLPSLGLHEQYF; CDR3 DNA: TGTGCTGGTGGTTTGCCTTCCTTGGGACTTCACGAGCAGTACTTC
V gene: TRBV13; CDR3 length: 13; clone size: -; D gene: -; J gene: TRBJ2-5; CDR3 protein: CASSGLIQETQYF; CDR3 DNA: TGTGCCAGCTCGGGACTTATACAAGAGACCCAGTACTTC
V gene: TRBV11-2; CDR3 length: 15; clone size: -; D gene: -; J gene: TRBJ2-7; CDR3 protein: CASSIPVRDPYEQYF; CDR3 DNA: TGTGCCAGCTCCATACCGGTCAGGGACCCCTACGAGCAGTACTTC
V gene: TRBV3-1; CDR3 length: 17; clone size: few; D gene: TRBD2; J gene: TRBJ2-4; CDR3 protein: CASSQETAGGMENIQYF; CDR3 DNA: TGTGCCAGCAGCCAAGAGACGGCGGGAGGGATGGAAAACATTCAGTACTTC
V gene: TRBV29-1; CDR3 length: 12; clone size: -; D gene: -; J gene: TRBJ2-7; CDR3 protein: CSVLTESYEQYF; CDR3 DNA: TGCAGCGTTCTTACAGAGAGTTACGAGCAGTACTTC
V gene: TRBV4-1; CDR3 length: 15; clone size: -; D gene: -; J gene: TRBJ2-3; CDR3 protein: CASSQVGGLGDTQYF; CDR3 DNA: TGCGCCAGCAGCCAAGTAGGGGGTTTAGGAGATACGCAGTATTTT
V gene: TRBV29-1; CDR3 length: 12; clone size: -; D gene: -; J gene: TRBJ2-3; CDR3 protein: CSVGPWGDTQYF; CDR3 DNA: TGCAGCGTAGGGCCCTGGGGAGATACGCAGTATTTT
V gene: TRBV12-3/TRBV12-4; CDR3 length: 12; clone size: -; D gene: -; J gene: TRBJ1-1; CDR3 protein: CASSFLKVEAFF; CDR3 DNA: TGTGCCAGCAGTTTTCTAAAGGTAGAAGCTTTCTTT
V gene: TRBV20-1; CDR3 length: 13; clone size: few; D gene: -; J gene: TRBJ2-7; CDR3 protein: CSAVSQYSYEQYF; CDR3 DNA: TGCAGTGCTGTCTCCCAATACTCCTACGAGCAGTACTTC
V gene: TRBV3-1; CDR3 length: 13; clone size: -; D gene: -; J gene: TRBJ1-2; CDR3 protein: CASTHRTNYGYTF; CDR3 DNA: TGTGCCAGCACCCACAGGACTAACTATGGCTACACCTTC
V gene: TRBV4-1; CDR3 length: 15; clone size: few; D gene: -; J gene: TRBJ1-1; CDR3 protein: CASSQVGQGYTEAFF; CDR3 DNA: TGCGCCAGCAGCCAAGTGGGCCAGGGGTACACTGAAGCTTTCTTT
V gene: TRBV28; CDR3 length: 15; clone size: -; D gene: -; J gene: TRBJ1-6; CDR3 protein: CASTAFEGRGSPLHF; CDR3 DNA: TGTGCCAGCACGGCCTTTGAGGGTAGGGGGTCACCCCTCCACTTT
V gene: TRBV7-9; CDR3 length: 15; clone size: -; D gene: -; J gene: TRBJ1-2; CDR3 protein: CASVPDRKLNYGYTF; CDR3 DNA: TGTGCCAGTGTGCCCGACAGGAAATTAAACTATGGCTACACCTTC
V gene: TRBV12-3/TRBV12-4; CDR3 length: 13; clone size: -; D gene: -; J gene: TRBJ1-1; CDR3 protein: CASSRGALTEAFF; CDR3 DNA: TGTGCCAGCTCCCGCGGGGCGCTAACTGAAGCTTTCTTT
V gene: TRBV20-1; CDR3 length: 13; clone size: -; D gene: -; J gene: TRBJ2-3; CDR3 protein: CSARGLAADTQYF; CDR3 DNA: TGCAGTGCCCGGGGGTTAGCCGCAGATACGCAGTATTTT
V gene: TRBV5-1; CDR3 length: 13; clone size: -; D gene: -; J gene: TRBJ2-2; CDR3 protein: CASSFIATGELFF; CDR3 DNA: TGCGCCAGCAGCTTCATTGCGACCGGGGAGCTGTTTTTT
V gene: TRBV28; CDR3 length: 18; clone size: few; D gene: TRBD2; J gene: TRBJ2-5; CDR3 protein: CASSRPGLAGGWEETQYF; CDR3 DNA: TGTGCCAGCAGTAGACCGGGACTAGCGGGAGGATGGGAAGAGACCCAGTACTTC
V gene: TRBV4-1; CDR3 length: 13; clone size: once; D gene: -; J gene: TRBJ2-4; CDR3 protein: CASSQENENIQYF; CDR3 DNA: TGCGCCAGCAGCCAAGAAAACGAAAACATTCAGTACTTC
V gene: TRBV6-6; CDR3 length: 14; clone size: -; D gene: TRBD2; J gene: TRBJ2-3; CDR3 protein: CASRSGGGADTQYF; CDR3 DNA: TGTGCCAGCCGTAGCGGGGGAGGGGCAGATACGCAGTATTTT
V gene: TRBV27; CDR3 length: 15; clone size: few; D gene: -; J gene: TRBJ2-3; CDR3 protein: CASNLGGQGGYTQYF; CDR3 DNA: TGTGCCAGCAACTTAGGGGGCCAGGGAGGATATACGCAGTATTTT
V gene: TRBV4-2; CDR3 length: 17; clone size: -; D gene: TRBD2; J gene: TRBJ2-7; CDR3 protein: CASSQDSGEAGEVEQYF; CDR3 DNA: TGTGCCAGCAGCCAAGATTCAGGAGAAGCGGGAGAGGTCGAGCAGTACTTC
V gene: TRBV6-1; CDR3 length: 15; clone size: few; D gene: TRBD1; J gene: TRBJ2-7; CDR3 protein: CASSEMGQGFYEQYF; CDR3 DNA: TGTGCCAGCAGTGAAATGGGACAGGGATTCTACGAGCAGTACTTC
V gene: TRBV7-9; CDR3 length: 16; clone size: few; D gene: TRBD1; J gene: TRBJ1-2; CDR3 protein: CAIPPSGQGVRNGYTF; CDR3 DNA: TGTGCCATCCCCCCTTCGGGACAGGGGGTAAGAAATGGCTACACCTTC
V gene: TRBV3-1; CDR3 length: 17; clone size: few; D gene: TRBD2; J gene: TRBJ2-5; CDR3 protein: CASSLIAGGPGGETQYF; CDR3 DNA: TGTGCCAGCAGCTTAATAGCGGGGGGGCCTGGGGGAGAGACCCAGTACTTC
V gene: TRBV11-1; CDR3 length: 15; clone size: -; D gene: TRBD2; J gene: TRBJ2-1; CDR3 protein: CASSLKTSGGFEQFF; CDR3 DNA: TGTGCCAGCAGCTTGAAGACTAGCGGGGGGTTTGAGCAGTTCTTC
V gene: TRBV7-3; CDR3 length: 19; clone size: -; D gene: TRBD2; J gene: TRBJ2-3; CDR3 protein: CASSLNPGAGTSGRALKYF; CDR3 DNA: TGTGCCAGCAGCTTAAATCCCGGGGCCGGGACTAGCGGGAGGGCCTTGAAGTATTTT
V gene: TRBV20-1; CDR3 length: 13; clone size: few; D gene: -; J gene: TRBJ1-3; CDR3 protein: CSAQGFAGNTIYF; CDR3 DNA: TGCAGTGCTCAGGGGTTTGCTGGAAACACCATATATTTT
V gene: TRBV6-6; CDR3 length: 15; clone size: few; D gene: TRBD2; J gene: TRBJ2-1; CDR3 protein: CASSPALAGSPGEFF; CDR3 DNA: TGTGCCAGCAGCCCCGCGTTAGCGGGGTCCCCCGGGGAGTTCTTC
V gene: TRBV19; CDR3 length: 13; clone size: many; D gene: -; J gene: TRBJ2-4; CDR3 protein: CASSINRLNIQYF; CDR3 DNA: TGTGCCAGTAGTATCAACAGGCTAAACATTCAGTACTTC
V gene: TRBV7-8; CDR3 length: 18; clone size: -; D gene: -; J gene: TRBJ2-4; CDR3 protein: CANSLDPPGWEAKNIQYF; CDR3 DNA: TGTGCCAACAGCTTAGACCCCCCAGGGTGGGAGGCCAAAAACATTCAGTACTTC
V gene: TRBV9; CDR3 length: 15; clone size: -; D gene: -; J gene: TRBJ1-6; CDR3 protein: CASSPQDWGNSPLHF; CDR3 DNA: TGTGCCAGCAGCCCCCAAGACTGGGGGAATTCACCCCTCCACTTT
V gene: TRBV5-5; CDR3 length: 16; clone size: -; D gene: TRBD1; J gene: TRBJ2-3; CDR3 protein: CASLKRETGGTDTQYF; CDR3 DNA: TGTGCCAGCTTAAAACGGGAGACAGGGGGCACAGATACGCAGTATTTT
V gene: TRBV5-1; CDR3 length: 16; clone size: -; D gene: -; J gene: TRBJ2-1; CDR3 protein: CASSPIQGGTYNEQFF; CDR3 DNA: TGCGCCAGCAGCCCGATTCAGGGGGGCACCTACAATGAGCAGTTCTTC
V gene: TRBV13; CDR3 length: 15; clone size: few; D gene: TRBD2; J gene: TRBJ2-5; CDR3 protein: CASSPQAGGGETQYF; CDR3 DNA: TGTGCCAGCAGCCCCCAAGCGGGGGGGGGCGAGACCCAGTACTTC
V gene: TRBV6-6; CDR3 length: 13; clone size: -; D gene: -; J gene: TRBJ2-7; CDR3 protein: CASRRKSSYEQYF; CDR3 DNA: TGTGCCAGCAGGCGGAAAAGCTCCTACGAGCAGTACTTC
V gene: TRBV29-1; CDR3 length: 12; clone size: few; D gene: -; J gene: TRBJ1-1; CDR3 protein: CSVEGSGAKAFF; CDR3 DNA: TGCAGCGTTGAAGGTTCCGGCGCTAAAGCTTTCTTT